This T cell receptor beta chain was identified during a study of CD8 T cells in Susac syndrome. Study observations and caveats: The TCR sequencing and HLA analysis in the study involved a relatively small number of individuals, as the study acknowledged.

TCR beta was sequenced from blood CD8+ and CD4+ T cells. Both CD4+ and CD8+ T cells were negatively isolated, and TEMRA cells underwent FACS enrichment. Reverse transcription used about 0.45 to 1 ug RNA and random hexamers. Coverage of TCR beta CDR3 amplification by immunoSEQ multiplex PCR extended to 54 Vbeta and 13 Jbeta. From the immunoSEQ multiplex PCR reads, TCRdb called clonotypes with MiXCR, one entry per CDR3 protein. This sample yields under 200,000 distinct CDR3 sequences, of which around 96% are seen a single time; about 0.15% belongs to the top ten. This clonotype was detected only a few times. Its cognate antigen is unknown. Trimming stripped 6 bases from V and 3 bases from J, with 6 bases between. Germline V gives CDR1 SGHAT, CDR2 FQNNGV. The CDR3 length is 11 residues.

This chain joins TRBV11-2 and TRBJ2-7; D is unresolved. The sample comprised CD8+ T cells from PBMCs. The receptor comes from a human donor with multiple sclerosis. The CDR3 is CASRLNYEQYF. The CDR3 DNA is TGTGCCAGCAGGCTTAACTACGAGCAGTACTTC.